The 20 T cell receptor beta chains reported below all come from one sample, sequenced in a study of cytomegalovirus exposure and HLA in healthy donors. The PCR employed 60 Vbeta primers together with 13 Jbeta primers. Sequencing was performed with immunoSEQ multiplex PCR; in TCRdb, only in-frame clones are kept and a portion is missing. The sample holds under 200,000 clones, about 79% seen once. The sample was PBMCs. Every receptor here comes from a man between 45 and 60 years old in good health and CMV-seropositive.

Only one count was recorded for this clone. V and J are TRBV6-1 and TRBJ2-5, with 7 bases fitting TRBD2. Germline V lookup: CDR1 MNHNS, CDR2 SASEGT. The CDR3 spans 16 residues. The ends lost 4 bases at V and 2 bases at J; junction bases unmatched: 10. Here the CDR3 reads CASSAPLWRGQETQYF. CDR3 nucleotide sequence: TGTGCCAGCAGTGCTCCTCTCTGGCGGGGGCAAGAGACCCAGTACTTC.

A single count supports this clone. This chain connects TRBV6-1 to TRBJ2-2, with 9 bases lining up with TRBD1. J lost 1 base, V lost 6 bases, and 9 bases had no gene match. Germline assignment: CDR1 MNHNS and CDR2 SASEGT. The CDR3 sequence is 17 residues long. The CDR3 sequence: CASREQGAGLNTGELFF. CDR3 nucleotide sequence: TGTGCCAGCAGGGAACAGGGGGCAGGGTTGAACACCGGGGAGCTGTTTTTT.

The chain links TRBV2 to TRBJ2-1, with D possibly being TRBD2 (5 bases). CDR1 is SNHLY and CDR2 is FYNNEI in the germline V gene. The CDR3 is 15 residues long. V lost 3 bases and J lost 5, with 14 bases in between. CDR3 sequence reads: CASSEGSGLNNEQFF. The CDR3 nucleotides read TGTGCCAGCAGTGAGGGGTCGGGGTTAAACAATGAGCAGTTCTTC.

CDR3 DNA: TGTGCCAGCAGCTCGGGGGGCTACGAGCAGTACTTC. Protein: CASSSGGYEQYF. This sequence joins TRBV11-3 and TRBJ2-7; TRBD2 agrees at 7 bases. The germline CDR1 and CDR2 sequences are SGHNT and YENEEA. The CDR3 covers 12 residues. The V segment lost 4 bases and the J segment 3 bases; nucleotides outside the gene matches: 0. Full variable domain (missing parts from reference TRBV11-3 and TRBJ2-7): EAGVVQSPRYKIIEKKQPVAFWCNPISGHNTLYWYLQNLGQGPELLIRYENEEAVDDSQLPKDRFSAERLKGVDSTLKIQPAELGDSAVYLCASSSGGYEQYFGPGTRLTVT.

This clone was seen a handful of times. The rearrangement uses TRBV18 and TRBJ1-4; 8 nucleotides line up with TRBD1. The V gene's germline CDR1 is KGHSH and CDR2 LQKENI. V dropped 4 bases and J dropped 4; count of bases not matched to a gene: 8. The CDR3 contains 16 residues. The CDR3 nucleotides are TGTGCCAGCTCACGCAATACAGGGGGGCGTAATGAAAAACTGTTTTTT. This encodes CASSRNTGGRNEKLFF.

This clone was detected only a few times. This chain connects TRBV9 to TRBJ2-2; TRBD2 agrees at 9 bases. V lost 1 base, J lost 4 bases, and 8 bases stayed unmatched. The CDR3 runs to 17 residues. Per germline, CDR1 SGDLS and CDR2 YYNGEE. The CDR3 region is CASSVSGLAGPTGELFF. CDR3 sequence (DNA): TGTGCCAGCAGCGTAAGCGGCCTAGCGGGGCCCACCGGGGAGCTGTTTTTT.

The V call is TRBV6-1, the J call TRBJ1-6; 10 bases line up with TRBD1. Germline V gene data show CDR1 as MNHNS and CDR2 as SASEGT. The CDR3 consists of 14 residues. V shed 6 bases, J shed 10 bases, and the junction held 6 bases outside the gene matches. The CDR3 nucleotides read TGTGCCAGCAGGGAGACAGGGGGCGGCTCACCCCTCCACTTT. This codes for CASRETGGGSPLHF.

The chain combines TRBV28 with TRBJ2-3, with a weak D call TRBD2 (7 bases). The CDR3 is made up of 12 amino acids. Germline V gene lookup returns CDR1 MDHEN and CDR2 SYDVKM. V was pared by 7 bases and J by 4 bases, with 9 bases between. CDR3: CASTGGPDTQYF. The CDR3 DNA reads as TGTGCCAGCACCGGGGGGCCAGATACGCAGTATTTT.

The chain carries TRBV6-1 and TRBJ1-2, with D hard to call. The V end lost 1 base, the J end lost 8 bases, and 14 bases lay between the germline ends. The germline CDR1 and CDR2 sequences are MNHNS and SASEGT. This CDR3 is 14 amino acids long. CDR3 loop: CASSEGPRSKGYTF. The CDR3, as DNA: TGTGCCAGCAGTGAAGGACCGAGGTCGAAGGGCTACACCTTC.

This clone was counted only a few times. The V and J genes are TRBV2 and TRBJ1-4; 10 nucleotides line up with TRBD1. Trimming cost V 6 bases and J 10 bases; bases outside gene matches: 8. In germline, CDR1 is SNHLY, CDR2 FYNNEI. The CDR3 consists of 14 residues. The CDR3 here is CASSAGQGLGKLFF. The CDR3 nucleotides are TGTGCCAGCAGCGCGGGACAGGGGTTAGGAAAACTGTTTTTT.

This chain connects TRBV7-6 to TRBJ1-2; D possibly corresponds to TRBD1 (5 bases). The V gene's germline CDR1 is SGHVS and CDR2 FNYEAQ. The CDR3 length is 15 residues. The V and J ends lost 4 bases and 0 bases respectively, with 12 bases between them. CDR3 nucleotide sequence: TGTGCCAGCAGCTCACTTGAGACAGCTAACTATGGCTACACCTTC. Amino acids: CASSSLETANYGYTF.

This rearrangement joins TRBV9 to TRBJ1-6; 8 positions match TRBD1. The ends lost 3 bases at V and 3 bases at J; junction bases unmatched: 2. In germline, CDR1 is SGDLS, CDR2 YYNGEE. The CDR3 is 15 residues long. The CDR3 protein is CASSAQGGYNSPLHF. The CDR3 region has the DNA TGTGCCAGCAGCGCACAGGGGGGCTATAATTCACCCCTCCACTTT. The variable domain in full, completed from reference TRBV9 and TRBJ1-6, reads DSGVTQTPKHLITATGQRVTLRCSPRSGDLSVYWYQQSLDQGLQFLIQYYNGEERAKGNILERFSAQQFPDLHSELNLSSLELGDSALYFCASSAQGGYNSPLHFGNGTRLTVT.

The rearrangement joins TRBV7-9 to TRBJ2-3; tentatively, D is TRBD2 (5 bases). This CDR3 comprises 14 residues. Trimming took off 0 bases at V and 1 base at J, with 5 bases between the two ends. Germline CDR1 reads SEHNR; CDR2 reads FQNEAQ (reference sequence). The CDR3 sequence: CASSLASGTDTQYF. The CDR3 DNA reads TGTGCCAGCAGCTTAGCTAGCGGCACAGATACGCAGTATTTT.

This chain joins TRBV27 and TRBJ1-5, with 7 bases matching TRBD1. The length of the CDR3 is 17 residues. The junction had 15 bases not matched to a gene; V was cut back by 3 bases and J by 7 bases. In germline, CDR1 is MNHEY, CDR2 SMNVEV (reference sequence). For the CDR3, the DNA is TGTGCCAGCAGTTTTCGACTCCAACAGGGGAACGAGCAGCCCCAGCATTTT. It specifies CASSFRLQQGNEQPQHF.

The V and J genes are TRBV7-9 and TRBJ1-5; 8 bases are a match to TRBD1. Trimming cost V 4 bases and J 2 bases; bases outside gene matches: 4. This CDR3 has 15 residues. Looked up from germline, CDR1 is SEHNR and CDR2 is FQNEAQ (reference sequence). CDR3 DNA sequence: TGTGCCAGCAGCTCCGGGGGACAGGGCAATCAGCCCCAGCATTTT. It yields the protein CASSSGGQGNQPQHF.

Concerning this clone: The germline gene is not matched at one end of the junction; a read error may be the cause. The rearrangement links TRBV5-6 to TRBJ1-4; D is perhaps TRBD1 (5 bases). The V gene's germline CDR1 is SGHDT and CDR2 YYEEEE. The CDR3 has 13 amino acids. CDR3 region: CASGAPTNEKLFF. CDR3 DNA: TGTGCCAGCGGGGCCCCAACAAATGAAAAACTGTTTTTT.

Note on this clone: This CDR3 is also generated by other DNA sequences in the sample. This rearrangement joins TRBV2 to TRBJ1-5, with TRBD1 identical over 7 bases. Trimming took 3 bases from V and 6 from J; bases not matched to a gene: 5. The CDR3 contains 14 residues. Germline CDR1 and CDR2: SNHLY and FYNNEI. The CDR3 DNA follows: TGTGCCAGCAGTGACAGGGGGGTGGGTCAGCCCCAGCATTTT. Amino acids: CASSDRGVGQPQHF.

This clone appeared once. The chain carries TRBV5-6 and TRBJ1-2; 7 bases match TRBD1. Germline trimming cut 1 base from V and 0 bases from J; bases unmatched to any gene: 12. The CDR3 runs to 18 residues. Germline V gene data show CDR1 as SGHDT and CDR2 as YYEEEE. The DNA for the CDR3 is TGTGCCAGCAGCTTGTGGCCGGGACAGCGGCTCTCTAACTATGGCTACACCTTC. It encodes CASSLWPGQRLSNYGYTF.

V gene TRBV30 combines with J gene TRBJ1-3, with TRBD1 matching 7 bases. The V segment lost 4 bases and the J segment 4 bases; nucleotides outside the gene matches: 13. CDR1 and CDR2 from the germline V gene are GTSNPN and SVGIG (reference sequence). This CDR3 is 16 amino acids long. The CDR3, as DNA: TGTGCCTGGATGGTCGAAGGGGGCGTCGTAGGAAACACCATATATTTT. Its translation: CAWMVEGGVVGNTIYF.

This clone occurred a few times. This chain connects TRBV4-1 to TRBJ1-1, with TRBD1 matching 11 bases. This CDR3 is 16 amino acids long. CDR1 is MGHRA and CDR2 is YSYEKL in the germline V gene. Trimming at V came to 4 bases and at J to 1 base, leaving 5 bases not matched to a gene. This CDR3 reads CASSLKGTGGNTEAFF. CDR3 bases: TGCGCCAGCAGCCTCAAGGGGACAGGGGGGAACACTGAAGCTTTCTTT.